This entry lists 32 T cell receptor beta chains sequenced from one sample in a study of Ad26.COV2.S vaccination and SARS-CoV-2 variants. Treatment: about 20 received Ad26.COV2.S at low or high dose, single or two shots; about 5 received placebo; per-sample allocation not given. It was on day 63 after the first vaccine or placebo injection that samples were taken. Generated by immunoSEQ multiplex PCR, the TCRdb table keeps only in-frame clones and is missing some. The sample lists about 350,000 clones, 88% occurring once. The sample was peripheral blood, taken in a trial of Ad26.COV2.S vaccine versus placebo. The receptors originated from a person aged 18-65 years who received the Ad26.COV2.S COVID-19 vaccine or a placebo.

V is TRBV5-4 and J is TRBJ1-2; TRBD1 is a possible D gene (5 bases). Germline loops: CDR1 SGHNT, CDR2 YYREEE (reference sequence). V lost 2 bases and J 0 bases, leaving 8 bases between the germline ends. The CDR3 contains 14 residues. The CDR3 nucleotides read TGTGCCAGCAGCTTCGACAGACCTAACTATGGCTACACCTTC. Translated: CASSFDRPNYGYTF.

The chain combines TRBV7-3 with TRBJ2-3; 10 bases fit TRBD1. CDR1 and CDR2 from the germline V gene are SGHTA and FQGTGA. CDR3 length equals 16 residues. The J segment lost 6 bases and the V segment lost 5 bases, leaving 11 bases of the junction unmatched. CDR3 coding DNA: TGTGCCAGCAGCCCTCCGGGACAGGGGCCCAAGGATACGCAGTATTTT. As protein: CASSPPGQGPKDTQYF.

Written as DNA, the CDR3 is TGTGCCAGCAGGAGGGGGGGGCAGAGATCTGGAAACACCATATATTTT. It encodes CASRRGGQRSGNTIYF. J is TRBJ1-3 and V is TRBV25-1; D may be TRBD1 (6 bases). CDR1 and CDR2 (germline): MGHDK, SYGVNS. The CDR3 is 16 residues long. V was pared by 6 bases and J by 1 base, with 16 bases between.

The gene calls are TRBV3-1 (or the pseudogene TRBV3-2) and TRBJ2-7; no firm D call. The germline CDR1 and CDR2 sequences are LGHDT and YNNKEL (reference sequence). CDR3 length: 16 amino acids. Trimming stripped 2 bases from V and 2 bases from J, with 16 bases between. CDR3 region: CASSQYSTLRAYEQYF. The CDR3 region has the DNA TGTGCCAGCAGCCAATATTCAACCCTTAGGGCCTACGAGCAGTACTTC.

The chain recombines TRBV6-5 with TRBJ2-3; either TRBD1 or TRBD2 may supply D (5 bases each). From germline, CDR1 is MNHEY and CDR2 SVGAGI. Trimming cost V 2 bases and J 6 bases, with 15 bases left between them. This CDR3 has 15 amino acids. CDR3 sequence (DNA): TGTGCCAGCAGTTACGAAGGGACCGATCGTGATACGCAGTATTTT. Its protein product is CASSYEGTDRDTQYF.

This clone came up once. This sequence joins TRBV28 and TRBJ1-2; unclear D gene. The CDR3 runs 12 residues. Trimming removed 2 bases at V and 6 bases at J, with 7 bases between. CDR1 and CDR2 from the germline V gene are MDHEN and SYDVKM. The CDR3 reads CASSLVRDGYTF. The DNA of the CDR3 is TGTGCCAGCAGTTTAGTTAGAGATGGCTACACCTTC.

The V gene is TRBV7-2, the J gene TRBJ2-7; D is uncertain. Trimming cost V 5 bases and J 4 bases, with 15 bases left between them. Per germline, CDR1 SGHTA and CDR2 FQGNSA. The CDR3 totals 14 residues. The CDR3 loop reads CASSVGPDVYEQYF. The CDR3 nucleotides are TGTGCCAGCAGCGTTGGACCCGACGTATACGAGCAGTACTTC.

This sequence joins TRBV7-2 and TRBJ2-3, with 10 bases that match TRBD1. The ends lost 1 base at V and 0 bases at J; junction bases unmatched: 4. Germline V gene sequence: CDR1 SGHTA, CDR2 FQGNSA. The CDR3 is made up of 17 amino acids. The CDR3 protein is CASSLGQGARSTDTQYF. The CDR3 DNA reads TGTGCCAGCAGCTTAGGACAGGGGGCCCGCAGCACAGATACGCAGTATTTT.

The CDR3 loop is CASSPTGGLGYTF. CDR3 DNA: TGTGCCAGCAGTCCAACTGGGGGGTTAGGCTACACCTTC. The rearrangement links TRBV28 to TRBJ1-2; TRBD1 might be the D (5 bases). Trimming took off 5 bases at V and 8 bases at J, with 15 bases between the two ends. Germline-derived CDR1 and CDR2 are MDHEN and SYDVKM. This CDR3 is built from 13 residues.

The CDR3 coding sequence is TGCAGTGCTAGTCTGGGTGCGACAGGGGGCAATCAGCCCCAGCATTTT. Protein product: CSASLGATGGNQPQHF. The V and J genes are TRBV20-1 and TRBJ1-5, with 8 bases that match TRBD1. Trimming took 3 bases from V and 2 from J; bases not matched to a gene: 9. The germline V gene has CDR1 DFQATT and CDR2 SNEGSKA (reference sequence). The CDR3 has 16 amino acids.

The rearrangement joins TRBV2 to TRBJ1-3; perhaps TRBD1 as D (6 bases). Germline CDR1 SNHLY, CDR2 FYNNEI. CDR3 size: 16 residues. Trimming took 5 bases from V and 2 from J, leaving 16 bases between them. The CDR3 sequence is CASSQNRALAGNTIYF. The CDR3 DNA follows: TGTGCCAGCAGTCAAAACAGGGCCTTGGCTGGAAACACCATATATTTT.

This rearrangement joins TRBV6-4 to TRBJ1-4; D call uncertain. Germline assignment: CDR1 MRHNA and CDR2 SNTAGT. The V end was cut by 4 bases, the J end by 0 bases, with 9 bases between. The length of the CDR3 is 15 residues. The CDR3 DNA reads TGTGCCAGCAGTGCCACAAAAGCAACTAATGAAAAACTGTTTTTT. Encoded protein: CASSATKATNEKLFF.

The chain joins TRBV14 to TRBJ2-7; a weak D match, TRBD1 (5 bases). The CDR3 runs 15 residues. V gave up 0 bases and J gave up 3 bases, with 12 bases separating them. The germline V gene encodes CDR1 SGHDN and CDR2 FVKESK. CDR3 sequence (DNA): TGTGCCAGCAGCCAAGATTCCCGACAGTACTACGAGCAGTACTTC. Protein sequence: CASSQDSRQYYEQYF.

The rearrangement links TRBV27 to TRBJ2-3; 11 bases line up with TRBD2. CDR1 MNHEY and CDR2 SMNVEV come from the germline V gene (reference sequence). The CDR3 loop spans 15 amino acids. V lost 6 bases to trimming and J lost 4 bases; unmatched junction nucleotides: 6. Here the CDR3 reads CASRRTSGGPDTQYF. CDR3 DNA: TGTGCCAGCAGGCGTACTAGCGGGGGCCCAGATACGCAGTATTTT.

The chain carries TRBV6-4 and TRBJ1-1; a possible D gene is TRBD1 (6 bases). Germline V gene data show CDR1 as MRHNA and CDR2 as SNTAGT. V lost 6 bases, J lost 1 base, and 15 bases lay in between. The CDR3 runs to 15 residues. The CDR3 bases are TGTGCCAGCAGCCCCACCGACAGGCGGAACACTGAAGCTTTCTTT. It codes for CASSPTDRRNTEAFF.

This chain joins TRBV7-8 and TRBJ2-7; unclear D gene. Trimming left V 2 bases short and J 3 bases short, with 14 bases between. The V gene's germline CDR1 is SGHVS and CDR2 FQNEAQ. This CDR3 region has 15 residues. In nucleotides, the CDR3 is TGTGCCAGCAGCTTATCCTCTTACGGAATCTACGAGCAGTACTTC. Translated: CASSLSSYGIYEQYF.

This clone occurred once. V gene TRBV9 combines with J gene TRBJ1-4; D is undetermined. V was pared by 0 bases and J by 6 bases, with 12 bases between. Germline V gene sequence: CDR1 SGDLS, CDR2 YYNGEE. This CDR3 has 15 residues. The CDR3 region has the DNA TGTGCCAGCAGCGTAGAGTCCGGTAGACATGAAAAACTGTTTTTT. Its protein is CASSVESGRHEKLFF.

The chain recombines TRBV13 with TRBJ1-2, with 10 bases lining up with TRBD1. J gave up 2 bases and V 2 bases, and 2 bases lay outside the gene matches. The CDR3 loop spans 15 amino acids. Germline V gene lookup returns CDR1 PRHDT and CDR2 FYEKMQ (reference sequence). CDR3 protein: CASSLPGQGNYGYTF. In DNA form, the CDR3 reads TGTGCCAGCAGCTTACCGGGACAGGGGAACTATGGCTACACCTTC.

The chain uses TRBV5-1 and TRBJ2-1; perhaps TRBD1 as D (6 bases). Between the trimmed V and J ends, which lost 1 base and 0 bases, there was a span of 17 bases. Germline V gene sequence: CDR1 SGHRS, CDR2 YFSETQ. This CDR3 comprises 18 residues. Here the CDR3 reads CASSLPKGQSSSYNEQFF. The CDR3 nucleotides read TGCGCCAGCAGCTTGCCCAAAGGACAGTCGAGCTCCTACAATGAGCAGTTCTTC.

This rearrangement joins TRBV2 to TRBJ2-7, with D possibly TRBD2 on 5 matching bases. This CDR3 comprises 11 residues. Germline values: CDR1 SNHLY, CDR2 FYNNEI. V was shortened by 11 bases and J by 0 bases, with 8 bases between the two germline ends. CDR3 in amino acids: CAVRGSYEQYF. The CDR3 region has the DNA TGTGCCGTCCGGGGCTCCTACGAGCAGTACTTC.

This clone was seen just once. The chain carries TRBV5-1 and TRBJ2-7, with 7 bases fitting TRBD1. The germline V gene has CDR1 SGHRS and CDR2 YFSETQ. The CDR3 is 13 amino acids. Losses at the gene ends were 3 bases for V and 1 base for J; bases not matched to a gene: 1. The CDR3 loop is CASSSGQSYEQYF. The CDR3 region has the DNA TGCGCCAGCAGCTCGGGACAGTCCTACGAGCAGTACTTC.

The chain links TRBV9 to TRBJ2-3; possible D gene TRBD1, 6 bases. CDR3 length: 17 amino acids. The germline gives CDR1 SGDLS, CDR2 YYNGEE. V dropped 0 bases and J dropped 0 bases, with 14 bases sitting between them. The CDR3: CASSVAPDRSSTDTQYF. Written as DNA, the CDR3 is TGTGCCAGCAGCGTAGCCCCTGACAGGTCTAGCACAGATACGCAGTATTTT.

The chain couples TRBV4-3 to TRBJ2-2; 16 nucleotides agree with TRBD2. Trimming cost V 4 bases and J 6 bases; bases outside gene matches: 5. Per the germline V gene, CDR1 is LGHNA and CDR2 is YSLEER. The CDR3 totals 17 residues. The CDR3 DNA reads TGCGCCAGCAGCCGCGGGACTAGCGGGAGGGCCCCCGGGGAGCTGTTTTTT. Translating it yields CASSRGTSGRAPGELFF.

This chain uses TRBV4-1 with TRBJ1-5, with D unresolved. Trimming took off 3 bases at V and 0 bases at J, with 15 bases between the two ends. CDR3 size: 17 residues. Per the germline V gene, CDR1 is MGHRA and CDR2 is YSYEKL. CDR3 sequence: CASSHSYGTYSNQPQHF. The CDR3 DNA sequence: TGCGCCAGCAGCCATAGTTACGGAACCTATAGCAATCAGCCCCAGCATTTT.

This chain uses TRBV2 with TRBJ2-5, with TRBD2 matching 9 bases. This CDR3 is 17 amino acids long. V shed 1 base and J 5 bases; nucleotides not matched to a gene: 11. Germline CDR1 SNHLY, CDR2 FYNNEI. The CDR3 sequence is CASSEGFGGGVRETQYF. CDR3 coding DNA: TGTGCCAGCAGTGAAGGGTTCGGCGGGGGGGTGAGGGAGACCCAGTACTTC.

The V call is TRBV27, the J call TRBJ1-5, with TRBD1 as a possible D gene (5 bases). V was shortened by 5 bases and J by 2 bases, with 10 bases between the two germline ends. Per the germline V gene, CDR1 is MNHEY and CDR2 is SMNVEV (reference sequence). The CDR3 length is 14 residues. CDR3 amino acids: CASSLRVGNQPQHF. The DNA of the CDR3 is TGTGCCAGCAGTCTCAGGGTAGGCAATCAGCCCCAGCATTTT.

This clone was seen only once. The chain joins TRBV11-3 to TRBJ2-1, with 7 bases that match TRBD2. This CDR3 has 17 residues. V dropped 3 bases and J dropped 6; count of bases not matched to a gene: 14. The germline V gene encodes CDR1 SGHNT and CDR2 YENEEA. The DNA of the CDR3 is TGTGCCAGCAGCTTTAAGGGCGGGGGATCTCTTACCAATGAGCAGTTCTTC. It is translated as CASSFKGGGSLTNEQFF.

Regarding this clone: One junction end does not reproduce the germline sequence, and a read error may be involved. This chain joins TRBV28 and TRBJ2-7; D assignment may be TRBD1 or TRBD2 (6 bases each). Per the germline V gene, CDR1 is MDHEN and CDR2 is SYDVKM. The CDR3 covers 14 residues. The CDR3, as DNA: TGTGCCAGCAGTTTCCCGCAGGGGCGCCGGGAGCGGTACTTC. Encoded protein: CASSFPQGRRERYF.

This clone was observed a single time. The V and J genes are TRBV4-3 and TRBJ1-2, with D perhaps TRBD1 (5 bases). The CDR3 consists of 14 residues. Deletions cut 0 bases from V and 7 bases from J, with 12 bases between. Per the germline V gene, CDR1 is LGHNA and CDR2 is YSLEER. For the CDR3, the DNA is TGCGCCAGCAGCCAAGACAGGGATTTGAGTGGCTACACCTTC. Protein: CASSQDRDLSGYTF.

The CDR3 loop reads CASSLLRGRGSTDTQYF. The CDR3, as DNA: TGTGCCAGCAGCCTCCTACGGGGAAGGGGTAGCACAGATACGCAGTATTTT. V usage is TRBV5-4 and J usage is TRBJ2-3; D is perhaps TRBD1 or TRBD2 (5 bases each). V was clipped by 4 bases and J by 0 bases, with 18 bases between them. The germline V gene encodes CDR1 SGHNT and CDR2 YYREEE (reference sequence). CDR3 length: 17 amino acids.

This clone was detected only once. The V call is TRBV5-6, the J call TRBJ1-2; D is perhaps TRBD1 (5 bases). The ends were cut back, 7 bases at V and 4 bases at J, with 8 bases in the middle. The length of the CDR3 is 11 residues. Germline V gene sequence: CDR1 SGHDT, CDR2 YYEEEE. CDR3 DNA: TGTGCCAGCTTAGACAGCTATGGCTACACCTTC. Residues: CASLDSYGYTF.

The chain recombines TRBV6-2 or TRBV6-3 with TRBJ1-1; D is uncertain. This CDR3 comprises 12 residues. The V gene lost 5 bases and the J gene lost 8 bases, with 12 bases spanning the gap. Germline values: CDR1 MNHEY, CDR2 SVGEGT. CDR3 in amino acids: CASSLSSPEAFF. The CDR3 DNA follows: TGTGCCAGCAGTCTAAGCAGCCCGGAAGCTTTCTTT.